The entry below gives a single T cell receptor (beta chain) sequence along with its context. No antigen is known for it. The data were taken from a study of beta chain features in type 1 diabetes. Findings of the study overall: Patients with Type 1 diabetes showed moderately but significantly shorter TCRB CDR3s in all four CD4+ subsets. Reads derived from cDNA could over-represent cells showing high TCR expression.

The authors reverse transcribed all of the isolated RNA, so sequencing captured expressed TCRB transcripts. An average of around 930,000 reads was obtained from stem cell-like memory T cell samples. Profiled with immunoSEQ multiplex PCR; TCRdb holds only in-frame clones, not every one. The table lists around 99,000 clones, approximately 39% of them singletons. Germline CDR1 reads SEHNR; CDR2 reads FQNEAQ (reference sequence). With 5 bases clipped from V and 0 bases from J, the junction kept 10 bases outside the gene matches. The CDR3 extends over 18 amino acids. CD4+ cells of the naive, central memory, regulatory and stem cell-like memory types were sorted via CD45RO/CCR7/CD25/CD127/CD95/CD27.

The clonotype originates from a woman aged 18-35 years in good health. The chain recombines TRBV7-9 with TRBJ2-6, with TRBD1 matching 7 bases. Sequenced sample: stem cell memory CD4+ T cells from blood. The CDR3 is CASSPRTGLSSGANVLTF. The CDR3, as DNA: TGTGCCAGCAGCCCGAGGACAGGCTTGAGCTCTGGGGCCAACGTCCTGACTTTC. Together with reference TRBV7-9 and TRBJ2-6, the CDR3 gives the full variable domain: DTGVSQNPRHKITKRGQNVTFRCDPISEHNRLYWYRQTLGQGPEFLTYFQNEAQLEKSRLLSDRFSAERPKGSFSTLEIQRTEQGDSAMYLCASSPRTGLSSGANVLTFGAGSRLTVL.